The 28 T cell receptor beta chains reported below all come from one sample, sequenced in a study of blood T cell repertoires in COVID-19. TCRdb's copy holds only in-frame clones and misses some; the assay was immunoSEQ multiplex PCR. The table shows roughly 300,000 clones, with about 85% occurring only once. Sequencing used PBMCs or T cells enriched from blood (not recorded which). These receptor sequences come from a woman under 40 who had recovered from COVID-19.

The rearrangement uses TRBV18 and TRBJ1-2; D is ambiguous. CDR1 and CDR2 from the germline V gene are KGHSH and LQKENI. The CDR3 contains 13 residues. V was clipped by 4 bases and J by 4 bases, with 10 bases between them. In DNA form, the CDR3 reads TGTGCCAGCTCACTTGACGTAGCCTATGGCTACACCTTC. It codes for CASSLDVAYGYTF.

The chain combines TRBV30 with TRBJ2-2; 7 bases match TRBD1. The CDR3 is 14 amino acids. Germline values: CDR1 GTSNPN, CDR2 SVGIG (reference sequence). The junction had 7 bases not matched to a gene; V was cut back by 4 bases and J by 5 bases. In DNA, the CDR3 is TGTGCCTGGACCCGGGACAGCCTTACCGGGGAGCTGTTTTTT. This sequence encodes CAWTRDSLTGELFF.

The chain recombines TRBV6-1 with TRBJ1-5, with 10 nucleotides matching TRBD1. This CDR3 region has 14 residues. The V segment lost 3 bases and the J segment 6 bases; nucleotides outside the gene matches: 2. In germline, CDR1 is MNHNS, CDR2 SASEGT. CDR3 sequence: CASSEGQGFQPQHF. CDR3 bases: TGTGCCAGCAGTGAGGGACAGGGGTTTCAGCCCCAGCATTTT.

V gene TRBV5-1 combines with J gene TRBJ2-7; 13 positions match TRBD2. In germline, CDR1 is SGHRS, CDR2 YFSETQ. V lost 0 bases and J lost 2; bases outside the gene matches: 5. The CDR3 sequence is 17 residues long. The CDR3 spells CASSLEGLAGPTYEQYF. The CDR3 DNA is TGCGCCAGCAGCTTGGAGGGACTAGCGGGGCCCACCTACGAGCAGTACTTC.

CDR3: CASSQDYGTDRGYTF. CDR3 nucleotide sequence: TGTGCCAGCAGCCAAGATTATGGGACAGATCGGGGCTACACCTTC. The chain employs TRBV3-1 (or the pseudogene TRBV3-2) and TRBJ1-2; the match to TRBD1 covers 7 bases. CDR1 is LGHDT, CDR2 YNNKEL, per germline (reference sequence). V gave up 0 bases and J gave up 8 bases; unmatched junction bases: 9. The CDR3 length is 15 residues.

The genes are TRBV7-2 and TRBJ1-6, with no clear D. The CDR3 sequence is 14 residues long. V shed 4 bases and J shed 6 bases, with 10 bases lying between them. Germline V gene sequence: CDR1 SGHTA, CDR2 FQGNSA. CDR3: CASSSQVSNSPLHF. For the CDR3, the DNA is TGTGCCAGCAGCTCCCAGGTCTCTAATTCACCCCTCCACTTT.

This rearrangement joins TRBV7-2 to TRBJ2-4; 7 bases fit TRBD2. CDR3 length: 13 amino acids. Germline CDR1 SGHTA, CDR2 FQGNSA. After removal of 6 bases from V and 7 bases from J, the junction contained 6 bases not matched to a gene. The CDR3 sequence is CASRPGGRNIQYF. DNA for the CDR3: TGTGCCAGCAGGCCCGGGGGGAGGAACATTCAGTACTTC.

The chain combines TRBV9 with TRBJ1-4; 7 bases map to TRBD1. This CDR3 has 14 residues. The germline V gene has CDR1 SGDLS and CDR2 YYNGEE. Trimming cost V 3 bases and J 5 bases; bases outside gene matches: 4. The CDR3 sequence: CASSAGQKNEKLFF. The CDR3, as DNA: TGTGCCAGCAGCGCGGGACAGAAGAATGAAAAACTGTTTTTT.

CDR3 sequence: CASSYSGEGTSGYTF. The CDR3 DNA reads as TGTGCCAGCAGTTACTCCGGAGAGGGGACTAGTGGCTACACCTTC. V and J are TRBV6-5 and TRBJ1-2; tentative D call: TRBD1 (5 bases). CDR3 size: 15 residues. The germline CDR1 and CDR2 sequences are MNHEY and SVGAGI. V was trimmed by 0 bases and J by 7 bases, leaving 15 bases between them.

The J gene is TRBJ2-5, the V gene TRBV9; 9 positions match TRBD1. The CDR3 spans 16 residues. Germline lookup yields CDR1 SGDLS and CDR2 YYNGEE. V shed 4 bases and J 4 bases; nucleotides not matched to a gene: 11. For the CDR3, the DNA is TGTGCCAGCAGCAGAGAACAGGGGGCTTGGGGAGAGACCCAGTACTTC. It yields the protein CASSREQGAWGETQYF.

This clone was counted a few times. CDR3 loop: CAWNPGGEKLFF. CDR3 in DNA: TGTGCCTGGAACCCGGGGGGTGAAAAACTGTTTTTT. The chain joins TRBV30 to TRBJ1-4; D is perhaps TRBD1 (5 bases). The germline gives CDR1 GTSNPN, CDR2 SVGIG (reference sequence). Trimming shortened V by 4 bases and J by 7 bases, and 10 bases separated the two germline ends. The CDR3 is 12 residues long.

CDR3 DNA: TGTGCCAGTAGTCGCCCCCAGGCCTACGAGCAGTACTTC. Encoded protein: CASSRPQAYEQYF. The chain employs TRBV19 and TRBJ2-7; D is uncertain. CDR1 and CDR2 (germline): LNHDA, SQIVND (reference sequence). The CDR3 runs 13 residues. Trimming shortened V by 5 bases and J by 2 bases, and 10 bases separated the two germline ends.

The chain uses TRBV20-1 and TRBJ1-5; 12 bases line up with TRBD1. The CDR3 is 15 residues long. V was pared by 3 bases and J by 6 bases, with 6 bases of the junction left unmatched. Per germline, CDR1 DFQATT and CDR2 SNEGSKA (reference sequence). This CDR3 is CSASAGTGGGQPQHF. The CDR3 coding sequence is TGCAGTGCTAGTGCCGGGACAGGGGGCGGTCAGCCCCAGCATTTT.

The chain uses TRBV19 and TRBJ2-1, with D perhaps matching TRBD2 (6 bases). V lost 6 bases and J 10 bases, leaving 13 bases between the germline ends. The CDR3 is 12 residues long. Germline assignment: CDR1 LNHDA and CDR2 SQIVND (reference sequence). CDR3 protein: CASRDGGLEQFF. CDR3 nucleotide sequence: TGTGCCAGTAGGGACGGAGGGCTCGAGCAGTTCTTC.

DNA of the CDR3: TGTGCCAGCTGGGGACAGGGACGCAATCAGCCCCAGCATTTT. Translated, it gives CASWGQGRNQPQHF. The V and J genes are TRBV6-5 and TRBJ1-5, with TRBD1 matching 9 bases. The CDR3 sequence is 14 residues long. V was clipped by 8 bases and J by 2 bases; unmatched bases: 4. Per germline, CDR1 MNHEY and CDR2 SVGAGI.

The chain links TRBV18 to TRBJ1-5; the D gene is possibly TRBD1 (5 bases). The CDR3 extends over 13 amino acids. Trimming removed 1 base from V and 4 bases from J, with 5 bases in between. Germline V CDR1 and CDR2: KGHSH, LQKENI. In DNA form, the CDR3 reads TGTGCCAGCTCACCACAGGGGAATCAGCCCCAGCATTTT. It translates to CASSPQGNQPQHF.

This chain joins TRBV6-6 and TRBJ1-1; 7 nucleotides line up with TRBD1. Trimming removed 6 bases from V and 6 bases from J; junction bases left unmatched: 16. Germline lookup yields CDR1 MNHNY and CDR2 SVGAGI (reference sequence). This CDR3 comprises 16 residues. Here the CDR3 reads CASSPRGPQGVAEAFF. As DNA, the CDR3 is TGTGCCAGCAGCCCGAGGGGCCCCCAGGGGGTCGCTGAAGCTTTCTTT.

The chain recombines TRBV30 with TRBJ1-5; maybe TRBD1 (5 bases). V gave up 7 bases and J gave up 5 bases, with 21 bases separating them. CDR3 length: 15 residues. Germline-derived CDR1 and CDR2 are GTSNPN and SVGIG (reference sequence). As DNA, the CDR3 is TGTGCCTTCGGAGTCAAGGGGAGGGCCGATCAGCCCCAGCATTTT. Amino acid sequence: CAFGVKGRADQPQHF.

This clone was counted a single time. The genes are TRBV19 and TRBJ2-2; the match to TRBD1 covers 10 bases. Germline CDR1 and CDR2: LNHDA and SQIVND (reference sequence). The ends lost 7 bases at V and 6 bases at J; junction bases unmatched: 14. The CDR3 contains 17 residues. CDR3: CASTHRWTGTGAGELFF. CDR3 nucleotides: TGTGCCAGTACCCATCGTTGGACCGGGACAGGGGCCGGGGAGCTGTTTTTT. Variable domain in full (rest from reference TRBV19 and TRBJ2-2): DGGITQSPKYLFRKEGQNVTLSCEQNLNHDAMYWYRQDPGQGLRLIYYSQIVNDFQKGDIAEGYSVSREKKESFPLTVTSAQKNPTAFYLCASTHRWTGTGAGELFFGEGSRLTVL.

This clone was detected only a few times. The V gene is TRBV6-6, the J gene TRBJ2-2, with a tentative D call TRBD1 (6 bases). The V gene's germline CDR1 is MNHNY and CDR2 SVGAGI (reference sequence). CDR3 length: 16 residues. V lost 5 bases to trimming and J lost 6 bases, with 19 bases between them. CDR3 bases: TGTGCCAGCAGTCGATCCCAACAGGGTTTGTCCGGGGAGCTGTTTTTT. This sequence encodes CASSRSQQGLSGELFF.

The chain has TRBV6-6 and TRBJ1-5, with D perhaps matching TRBD1 (6 bases). The CDR3 is 14 residues long. V lost 4 bases and J lost 7, with 14 bases in between. Looked up from germline, CDR1 is MNHNY and CDR2 is SVGAGI (reference sequence). CDR3 coding DNA: TGTGCCAGCAGTTTACAGGGTTTGGGCCAGCCCCAGCATTTT. It translates to CASSLQGLGQPQHF.

V is TRBV3-1 (or the pseudogene TRBV3-2) and J is TRBJ2-2; TRBD2 is a possible D gene (5 bases). The CDR3 extends over 17 amino acids. From germline, CDR1 is LGHDT and CDR2 YNNKEL (reference sequence). Trimming left V 3 bases short and J 2 bases short, with 16 bases between. This CDR3 reads CASSHTRSRLNTGELFF. In nucleotides, the CDR3 is TGTGCCAGCAGCCACACAAGGAGCCGACTAAACACCGGGGAGCTGTTTTTT.

J is TRBJ2-5 and V is TRBV14; a possible D gene is TRBD2 (5 bases). This CDR3 is built from 14 residues. Germline V gene data show CDR1 as SGHDN and CDR2 as FVKESK. Trimming took off 0 bases at V and 9 bases at J, with 14 bases between the two ends. CDR3 in DNA: TGTGCCAGCAGCCAAGATCGAGGGTTCGTGGCCCAGTACTTC. Amino acid sequence: CASSQDRGFVAQYF.

The chain couples TRBV2 to TRBJ1-1; the match to TRBD1 covers 8 bases. Trimming cost V 6 bases and J 3 bases; bases outside gene matches: 21. The CDR3 extends over 19 amino acids. In germline, CDR1 is SNHLY, CDR2 FYNNEI. In nucleotides, the CDR3 is TGTGCCAGCAGAGAGAGGACAGGGTCGTTAGTACCCTTCGACACTGAAGCTTTCTTT. Encoded protein: CASRERTGSLVPFDTEAFF. Together with reference TRBV2 and TRBJ1-1, the CDR3 gives the full variable domain: EPEVTQTPSHQVTQMGQEVILRCVPISNHLYFYWYRQILGQKVEFLVSFYNNEISEKSEIFDDQFSVERPDGSNFTLKIRSTKLEDSAMYFCASRERTGSLVPFDTEAFFGQGTRLTVV.

The V call is TRBV6-5, the J call TRBJ2-1; the match to TRBD2 covers 10 bases. The V gene end was trimmed by 6 bases and the J gene end by 5 bases; junction bases not matched to a gene: 4. The germline gives CDR1 MNHEY, CDR2 SVGAGI. The CDR3 spans 14 residues. The CDR3 sequence: CASSASGGDNEQFF. CDR3 DNA sequence: TGTGCCAGCAGCGCTAGCGGGGGCGACAATGAGCAGTTCTTC.

The rearrangement links TRBV7-8 to TRBJ2-1; 7 nucleotides agree with TRBD2. The junction had 9 bases not matched to a gene; V was cut back by 4 bases and J by 0 bases. CDR3 length: 17 residues. Germline lookup yields CDR1 SGHVS and CDR2 FQNEAQ. The CDR3 region has the DNA TGTGCCAGCAGCTGGCGGGGGACCCAACTCTCCTACAATGAGCAGTTCTTC. Translation gives CASSWRGTQLSYNEQFF.

The V call is TRBV7-9, the J call TRBJ2-5; D is perhaps TRBD2 (6 bases). Germline V gene data show CDR1 as SEHNR and CDR2 as FQNEAQ (reference sequence). V was clipped by 6 bases and J by 1 base, with 15 bases between them. CDR3 length: 15 residues. CDR3 nucleotides: TGTGCCAGCAGGCCTAGCGCAGGGCTCCAAGAGACCCAGTACTTC. Protein sequence: CASRPSAGLQETQYF.

The rearrangement joins TRBV27 to TRBJ1-2; 8 bases agree with TRBD1. Germline V gene data show CDR1 as MNHEY and CDR2 as SMNVEV (reference sequence). The CDR3 spans 16 residues. Unmatched junction bases numbered 16, after V lost 8 bases and J lost 5 bases. CDR3 protein: CASGRGRDRSLYGYTF. In DNA, the CDR3 is TGTGCCAGCGGGAGAGGTCGGGACAGGAGTCTGTATGGCTACACCTTC.